The 18 T cell receptor beta chains listed next were all sequenced from one sample in a study of shared clonotypes between healthy human individuals. Data came from immunoSEQ multiplex PCR; TCRdb stores just in-frame clones and leaves some out. The sample records roughly 520,000 clones, approximately 95% being singletons. Sequenced material: naive CD4+ T cells sorted from blood. As for subset: CD45RA+ positively selected. The origin of the receptors is a woman in her 30s in good health.

J is TRBJ2-3 and V is TRBV27; TRBD2 agrees at 8 bases. V lost 2 bases, J lost 13 bases, and 8 bases stayed unmatched. CDR1 and CDR2 from the germline V gene are MNHEY and SMNVEV (reference sequence). The CDR3 runs 13 residues. Here the CDR3 reads CASSLRTPGGEYF. In DNA, the CDR3 is TGTGCCAGCAGTTTACGGACCCCCGGGGGGGAGTATTTT.

In its sample, this clone was seen once. The V gene is TRBV10-1, the J gene TRBJ1-2; D is unclear. CDR1 is WNHNN and CDR2 is SYGVQD in the germline V gene (reference sequence). The V and J ends lost 2 bases and 5 bases respectively, with 9 bases between them. The CDR3 contains 13 residues. This CDR3 is CASSENSGYGYTF. The CDR3 DNA sequence: TGCGCCAGCAGTGAGAACAGCGGATATGGCTACACCTTC.

The CDR3 spells CATHRGRAGNTIYF. The CDR3 DNA follows: TGTGCCACCCACCGCGGCCGCGCTGGAAACACCATATATTTT. This chain uses TRBV28 with TRBJ1-3, with D unresolved. CDR1 and CDR2 from the germline V gene are MDHEN and SYDVKM. The CDR3 loop spans 14 amino acids. V shed 10 bases and J shed 2 bases, with 15 bases lying between them.

This rearrangement joins TRBV4-2 to TRBJ2-1; 12 bases agree with TRBD2. The CDR3 has 17 residues. Germline CDR1 LGHNA, CDR2 YNFKEQ. J was trimmed by 7 bases and V by 1 base; bases with no gene match: 8. The CDR3 reads CASSQGPSGGGMNEQFF. Written as DNA, the CDR3 is TGTGCCAGCAGCCAAGGTCCTAGCGGGGGGGGCATGAATGAGCAGTTCTTC.

This rearrangement joins TRBV10-3 to TRBJ2-2; D perhaps matches TRBD2 (6 bases). Germline V CDR1 and CDR2: ENHRY, SYGVKD. The length of the CDR3 is 16 residues. The V end was cut by 3 bases, the J end by 2 bases, with 13 bases between. In DNA, the CDR3 is TGTGCCATCAGTGATTTCGGGAGTTCAAACACCGGGGAGCTGTTTTTT. Protein sequence: CAISDFGSSNTGELFF.

J is TRBJ2-5 and V is TRBV7-7; D is perhaps TRBD2 (5 bases). Trimming left V 5 bases short and J 7 bases short, with 14 bases between. Germline values: CDR1 SSHAT, CDR2 FNYEAQ (reference sequence). CDR3 length: 13 residues. The CDR3 is CASSIDREGTQYF. In DNA, the CDR3 is TGTGCCAGCAGCATAGACCGAGAGGGGACCCAGTACTTC.

The CDR3 region is CAWSGGVGERIEQFF. The CDR3 coding sequence is TGTGCCTGGAGTGGAGGGGTGGGAGAGCGTATTGAGCAGTTCTTC. This chain connects TRBV30 to TRBJ2-1, with D perhaps matching TRBD1 or TRBD2 (5 bases each). The V gene lost 1 base and the J gene lost 9 bases, with 19 bases spanning the gap. Germline V gives CDR1 GTSNPN, CDR2 SVGIG (reference sequence). CDR3 length: 15 amino acids.

This rearrangement joins TRBV6-6 to TRBJ2-4; TRBD2 aligns across 8 bases. The junction had 4 bases not matched to a gene; V was cut back by 2 bases and J by 1 base. The CDR3 is 16 residues long. Germline V CDR1 and CDR2: MNHNY, SVGAGI (reference sequence). The CDR3 nucleotides are TGTGCCAGCAGTTACCAAGCGGGAGTTGCCAAAAACATTCAGTACTTC. Encoded protein: CASSYQAGVAKNIQYF.

The chain combines TRBV11-2 with TRBJ2-3; perhaps TRBD2 as D (6 bases). Germline V lookup: CDR1 SGHAT, CDR2 FQNNGV. The V gene lost 1 base and the J gene lost 3 bases, with 11 bases spanning the gap. The CDR3 has 15 amino acids. CDR3 sequence (DNA): TGTGCCAGCAGCTTAGTGGGAGGTGAGACAGATACGCAGTATTTT. Its protein is CASSLVGGETDTQYF. Drawing the rest from reference TRBV11-2 and TRBJ2-3, the complete variable domain is EAGVAQSPRYKIIEKRQSVAFWCNPISGHATLYWYQQILGQGPKLLIQFQNNGVVDDSQLPKDRFSAERLKGVDSTLKIQPAKLEDSAVYLCASSLVGGETDTQYFGPGTRLTVL.

This clone occurred a few times. V and J are TRBV6-1 and TRBJ1-5, with a tentative D call TRBD1 (6 bases). V was trimmed by 2 bases and J by 2 bases, leaving 10 bases between them. CDR3 length: 15 residues. The germline CDR1 and CDR2 sequences are MNHNS and SASEGT. The CDR3 here is CASSEQGQGNQPQHF. The CDR3 DNA reads TGTGCCAGCAGTGAACAGGGGCAAGGCAATCAGCCCCAGCATTTT.

This chain's CDR3 is CASSLMQGTDEQYF. In nucleotides, the CDR3 is TGTGCCAGCAGCTTAATGCAGGGGACCGACGAGCAGTACTTC. This chain connects TRBV7-8 to TRBJ2-7; D might be TRBD1 (6 bases). This CDR3 spans 14 amino acids. Trimming shortened V by 2 bases and J by 5 bases, and 13 bases separated the two germline ends. In germline, CDR1 is SGHVS, CDR2 FQNEAQ.

The chain employs TRBV7-8 and TRBJ1-5, with 10 bases lining up with TRBD1. Germline V lookup: CDR1 SGHVS, CDR2 FQNEAQ. Trimming at V came to 5 bases and at J to 2 bases, leaving 6 bases not matched to a gene. The CDR3 runs to 16 residues. The CDR3 loop reads CASSPRDRGGNQPQHF. DNA for the CDR3: TGTGCCAGCAGCCCCCGGGACAGGGGAGGCAATCAGCCCCAGCATTTT. Complete variable domain (other parts from reference TRBV7-8 and TRBJ1-5): GAGVSQSPRYKVAKRGQDVALRCDPISGHVSLFWYQQALGQGPEFLTYFQNEAQLDKSGLPSDRFFAERPEGSVSTLKIQRTQQEDSAVYLCASSPRDRGGNQPQHFGDGTRLSIL.

The chain employs TRBV5-1 and TRBJ2-2, with a possible D match to TRBD2 (5 bases). Trimming pared 7 bases from V and 4 bases from J, leaving 14 bases between. This CDR3 comprises 14 residues. The germline CDR1 and CDR2 sequences are SGHRS and YFSETQ. CDR3 DNA sequence: TGCGCCAGCCGAGTAGCGACTCGCACCGGGGAGCTGTTTTTT. Translating it yields CASRVATRTGELFF.

This sequence joins TRBV28 and TRBJ1-5, with D uncertain. V lost 6 bases, J lost 5 bases, and 5 bases lay in between. The CDR3 has 11 residues. Germline V gene lookup returns CDR1 MDHEN and CDR2 SYDVKM. The CDR3 sequence is CASSIDQPQHF. CDR3 DNA sequence: TGTGCCAGCAGCATTGATCAGCCCCAGCATTTT.

This chain connects TRBV10-1 to TRBJ2-1; 7 nucleotides align to TRBD2. CDR3 size: 18 residues. Germline trimming cut 0 bases from V and 3 bases from J; bases unmatched to any gene: 11. Germline V gene data show CDR1 as WNHNN and CDR2 as SYGVQD (reference sequence). CDR3 sequence (DNA): TGCGCCAGCAGTGAGTCCAGCGGCGGGAGCGGGGACTACAATGAGCAGTTCTTC. Translation gives CASSESSGGSGDYNEQFF.

The chain carries TRBV30 and TRBJ1-1; D is uncertain. The CDR3 covers 12 residues. V was clipped by 4 bases and J by 8 bases, with 14 bases between them. CDR1 is GTSNPN and CDR2 is SVGIG in the germline V gene (reference sequence). In DNA form, the CDR3 reads TGTGCCTGGAATCCAAAAGATTTAGAAGCTTTCTTT. It codes for CAWNPKDLEAFF.

This chain joins TRBV28 and TRBJ1-4, with D possibly being TRBD1 (6 bases). Germline loops: CDR1 MDHEN, CDR2 SYDVKM. This CDR3 comprises 14 residues. V was trimmed by 6 bases and J by 7 bases, leaving 15 bases between them. CDR3 loop: CASSGTGYAEKLFF. Here the CDR3 DNA reads TGTGCCAGCAGCGGAACAGGGTATGCTGAAAAACTGTTTTTT. Full variable domain (outside the CDR3, taken from reference TRBV28 and TRBJ1-4): DVKVTQSSRYLVKRTGEKVFLECVQDMDHENMFWYRQDPGLGLRLIYFSYDVKMKEKGDIPEGYSVSREKKERFSLILESASTNQTSMYLCASSGTGYAEKLFFGSGTQLSVL.

The V gene is TRBV7-9, the J gene TRBJ2-5; D is undetermined. From germline, CDR1 is SEHNR and CDR2 FQNEAQ (reference sequence). The V end lost 5 bases, the J end lost 5 bases, and 6 bases lay between the germline ends. This CDR3 spans 11 amino acids. The CDR3 loop is CASSPMETQYF. The CDR3, as DNA: TGTGCCAGCAGCCCCATGGAGACCCAGTACTTC.